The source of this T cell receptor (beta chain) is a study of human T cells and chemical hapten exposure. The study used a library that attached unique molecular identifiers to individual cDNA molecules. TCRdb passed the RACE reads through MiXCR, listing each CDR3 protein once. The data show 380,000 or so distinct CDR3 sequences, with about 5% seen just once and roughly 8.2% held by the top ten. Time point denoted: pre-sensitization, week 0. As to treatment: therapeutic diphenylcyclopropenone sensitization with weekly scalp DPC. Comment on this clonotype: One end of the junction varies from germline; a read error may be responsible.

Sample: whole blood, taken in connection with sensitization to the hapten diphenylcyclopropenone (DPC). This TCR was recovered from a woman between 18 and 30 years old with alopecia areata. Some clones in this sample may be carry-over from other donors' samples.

CDR3 region: CASSLETGWEAFF. CDR3 nucleotides: TGCGCCAGCAGCTTGGAAACAGGCTGGGAAGCCTTCTTT. The chain joins TRBV5-1 to TRBJ1-1; D is possibly TRBD1 (5 bases). CDR3 length: 13 residues. Germline CDR1 reads SGHRS; CDR2 reads YFSETQ.